A single sample is the source of the 9 T cell receptor beta chains below, sequenced in a study of T cells in Graves' hyperthyroidism and ophthalmopathy. The CDR3 regions of TCR beta were amplified from RNA transcripts. HTBI primers were the set used in a first-round RT-PCR of the TCR CDR3. Each CDR3 protein is one row after TCRdb ran MiXCR on the multiplex PCR reads. The sample contains fewer than 650,000 distinct CDR3 sequences, 14% of which appear only once. What was sequenced was blood. These TCRs come from a woman aged 40 to 49 with Graves' hyperthyroidism.

This clonotype was observed a handful of times. V is TRBV24-1 and J is TRBJ2-4, with TRBD1 as a possible D gene (6 bases). V dropped 10 bases and J dropped 2 bases, with 14 bases sitting between them. The CDR3 is 14 amino acids. Germline assignment: CDR1 KGHDR and CDR2 SFDVKD. CDR3: CATQGEPPKNIQYF. The CDR3 bases are TGTGCCACACAGGGAGAGCCACCCAAAAACATTCAGTACTTC.

The table lists this clonotype with many counts. The chain joins TRBV10-3 to TRBJ2-3; no firm D call. The length of the CDR3 is 14 residues. Germline CDR1 reads ENHRY; CDR2 reads SYGVKD. The V and J ends lost 4 bases and 4 bases respectively, with 12 bases between them. CDR3 sequence (DNA): TGTGCCATCAGTGTCTTAGGAACTTCAGATACGCAGTATTTT. Amino acid sequence: CAISVLGTSDTQYF.

In its sample, this clonotype was seen a few times. The V and J genes are TRBV7-2 and TRBJ2-2, with D unclear. Germline V gene lookup returns CDR1 SGHTA and CDR2 FQGNSA. V lost 2 bases to trimming and J lost 1 base, with 11 bases between them. The CDR3 covers 16 residues. Here the CDR3 DNA reads TGTGCCAGCAGCTTAACTGCAAGCTTGAACACCGGGGAGCTGTTTTTT. It translates to CASSLTASLNTGELFF.

This clonotype was seen once. This chain links TRBV19 with TRBJ1-6; possibly TRBD1 for D (5 bases). The V gene's germline CDR1 is LNHDA and CDR2 SQIVND (reference sequence). V was clipped by 10 bases and J by 10 bases, with 20 bases between them. This CDR3 spans 14 amino acids. The CDR3 spells CANPRELGQSPLHF. The CDR3 DNA reads TGTGCCAACCCCCGGGAACTGGGGCAATCACCCCTCCACTTT.

This clonotype has a count of ten or more. The chain has TRBV28 and TRBJ2-1, with 11 bases fitting TRBD2. Germline CDR1 and CDR2: MDHEN and SYDVKM. The CDR3 has 16 residues. Losses at the gene ends were 1 base for V and 4 bases for J; bases not matched to a gene: 3. The CDR3, as DNA: TGTGCCAGCAGTTTATCCGGGACTAGCGGATACAATGAGCAGTTCTTC. Translation: CASSLSGTSGYNEQFF.

This clonotype was found many times. The chain has TRBV12-3 or TRBV12-4 and TRBJ1-2, with 10 bases fitting TRBD1. V shed 6 bases and J 8 bases; nucleotides not matched to a gene: 9. This CDR3 contains 14 residues. CDR3 nucleotide sequence: TGTGCCAGCAGCCCCGGGACAGGGGTTTTCGGCTACACCTTC. Its translation: CASSPGTGVFGYTF.

There are many counts of this clonotype. V and J are TRBV28 and TRBJ1-1; no clear D gene. Germline-derived CDR1 and CDR2 are MDHEN and SYDVKM. V was trimmed by 2 bases and J by 4 bases, leaving 11 bases between them. The CDR3 runs 14 residues. This CDR3 reads CASSLPQLGTEAFF. CDR3 in DNA: TGTGCCAGCAGTTTACCACAACTTGGCACTGAAGCTTTCTTT. The full variable domain, rest sourced from reference TRBV28 and TRBJ1-1, is DVKVTQSSRYLVKRTGEKVFLECVQDMDHENMFWYRQDPGLGLRLIYFSYDVKMKEKGDIPEGYSVSREKKERFSLILESASTNQTSMYLCASSLPQLGTEAFFGQGTRLTVV.

This clonotype has a count of ten or more. V is TRBV11-3 and J is TRBJ2-5; D is possibly TRBD2 (5 bases). The CDR3 length is 13 residues. Trimming stripped 6 bases from V and 3 bases from J, with 11 bases between. Germline CDR1 is SGHNT and CDR2 is YENEEA. The CDR3: CASSLRGEETQYF. The CDR3 nucleotides read TGTGCCAGCAGTTTACGGGGAGAAGAGACCCAGTACTTC.

This clonotype has a count of ten or more. The chain links TRBV10-1 to TRBJ2-3, with TRBD2 identical over 12 bases. V was pared by 0 bases and J by 5 bases, with 9 bases of the junction left unmatched. The CDR3 spans 18 residues. Looked up from germline, CDR1 is WNHNN and CDR2 is SYGVQD (reference sequence). The CDR3 region has the DNA TGCGCCAGCAGTGAGTCTCCGCTAGCGGGAGGGCCCGGAGATACGCAGTATTTT. It specifies CASSESPLAGGPGDTQYF.